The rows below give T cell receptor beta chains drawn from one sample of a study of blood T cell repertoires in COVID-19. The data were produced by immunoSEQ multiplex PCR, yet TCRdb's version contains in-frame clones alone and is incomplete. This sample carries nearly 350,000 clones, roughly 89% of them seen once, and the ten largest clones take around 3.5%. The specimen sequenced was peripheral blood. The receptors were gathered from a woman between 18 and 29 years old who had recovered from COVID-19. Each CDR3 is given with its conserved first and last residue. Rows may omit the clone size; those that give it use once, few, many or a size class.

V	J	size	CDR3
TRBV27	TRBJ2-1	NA	CASSLYRGANNNEQFF
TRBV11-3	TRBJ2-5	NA	CASSSRTSGAQETQYF
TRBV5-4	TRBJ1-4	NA	CASSLFKGLSTNEKLFF
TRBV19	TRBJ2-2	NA	CASSPFFAGNTGELFF
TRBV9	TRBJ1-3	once	CASSAPRTAPGNTIYF
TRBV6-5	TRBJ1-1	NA	CASSYAGRNTEAFF
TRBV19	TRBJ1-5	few	CASSTTANQPQHF
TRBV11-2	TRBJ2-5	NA	CASSFSEGVLETQYF
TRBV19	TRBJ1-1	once	CASTSLSQQETFF
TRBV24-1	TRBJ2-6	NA	CATSDATGAGANVLTF
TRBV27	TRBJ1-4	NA	CASSPPGSPGKEKLFF
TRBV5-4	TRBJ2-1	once	CASSSQTSGAYNEQFF
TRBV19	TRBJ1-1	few	CASSRTGLNTEAFF
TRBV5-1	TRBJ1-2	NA	CASSLGGTLNYGYTF
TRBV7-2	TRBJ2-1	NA	CASSLVADSYNEQFF
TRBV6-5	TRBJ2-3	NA	CASMRTSTDTQYF
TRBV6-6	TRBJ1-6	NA	CASSYDGHLDSPLHF